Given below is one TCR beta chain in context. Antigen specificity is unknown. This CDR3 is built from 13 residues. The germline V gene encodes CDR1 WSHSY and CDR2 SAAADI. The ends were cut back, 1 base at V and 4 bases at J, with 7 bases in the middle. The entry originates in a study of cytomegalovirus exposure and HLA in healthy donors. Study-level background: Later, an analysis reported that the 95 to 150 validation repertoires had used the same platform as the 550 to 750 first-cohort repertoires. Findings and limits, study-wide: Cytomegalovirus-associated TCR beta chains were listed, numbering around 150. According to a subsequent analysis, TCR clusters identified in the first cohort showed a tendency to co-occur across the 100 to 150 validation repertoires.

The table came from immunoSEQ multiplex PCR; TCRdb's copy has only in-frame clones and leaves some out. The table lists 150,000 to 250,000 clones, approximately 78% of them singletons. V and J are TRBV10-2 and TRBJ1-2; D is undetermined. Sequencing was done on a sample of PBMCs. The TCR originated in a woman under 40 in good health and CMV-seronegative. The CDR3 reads CASSEYRSYGYTF. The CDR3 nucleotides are TGCGCCAGCAGTGAGTACAGAAGCTATGGCTACACCTTC.